This TCR beta chain was retrieved from a study of shared clonotypes between healthy human individuals. On the study more broadly: Each donor contributed plates that comprised three CD4 naive, three CD4 memory, two CD8 naive and one CD8 memory. Findings and caveats of the study: Sorted-subset sequencing, rarefaction showed, was incomplete despite large depth.

Notes on this clone: Antigen unknown.

Data came from immunoSEQ multiplex PCR; TCRdb stores just in-frame clones and leaves some out. Of under 1,100,000 clones listed, around 76% are singletons. Germline V lookup: CDR1 MNHNS, CDR2 SASEGT. This CDR3 is 13 amino acids long. The V end was cut by 6 bases, the J end by 7 bases, with 13 bases between. Every one of the donors was a Caucasian adult that lived in Nashville, Tennessee. The CD4+ fraction was divided into a CD45RA+ naive subset and a CD45RA-negative memory subset. This clonotype originated in a man between 18 and 29 years old in good health. The chain joins TRBV6-1 to TRBJ1-5; D gene ambiguous. The specimen sequenced was memory CD4+ T cells sorted from blood. Indicated subset: CD45RA-negative fraction. DNA for the CDR3: TGTGCCAGCAGCCCGAGCCAGGCGCAGCCCCAGCATTTT. It yields the protein CASSPSQAQPQHF.